Listed here are 24 T cell receptor beta chains from one sample, sequenced in a study of blood T cell repertoires in COVID-19. Profiled with immunoSEQ multiplex PCR; TCRdb holds only in-frame clones, not every one. The table has about 280,000 clones, roughly nine tenths seen once. Sequenced input: peripheral blood. These receptors were taken from a woman aged 45 to 65 who had recovered from COVID-19.

V usage is TRBV12-5 and J usage is TRBJ1-1, with 9 bases aligning to TRBD1. CDR3 size: 15 residues. Germline V gene data show CDR1 as LGHNT and CDR2 as FRNRAP. Losses at the gene ends were 5 bases for V and 1 base for J; bases not matched to a gene: 5. The CDR3 sequence is CASGPSGQGNTEAFF. CDR3 bases: TGTGCTAGTGGTCCATCGGGACAGGGGAACACTGAAGCTTTCTTT. The full variable domain, completed using reference TRBV12-5 and TRBJ1-1, is DARVTQTPRHKVTEMGQEVTMRCQPILGHNTVFWYRQTMMQGLELLAYFRNRAPLDDSGMPKDRFSAEMPDATLATLKIQPSEPRDSAVYFCASGPSGQGNTEAFFGQGTRLTVV.

This clone showed up just a few times. The rearrangement links TRBV5-1 to TRBJ2-1, with 7 bases that match TRBD2. The CDR3 spans 15 residues. The trim removed 1 base at V and 0 bases at J, leaving 1 base unmatched. The germline gives CDR1 SGHRS, CDR2 YFSETQ. The CDR3 region has the DNA TGCGCCAGCAGCTTGAGCGGGACCTCCTACAATGAGCAGTTCTTC. This sequence encodes CASSLSGTSYNEQFF.

The chain links TRBV30 to TRBJ1-6, with 12 bases aligning to TRBD1. CDR1 is GTSNPN and CDR2 is SVGIG in the germline V gene (reference sequence). The J segment lost 7 bases and the V segment lost 2 bases, leaving 6 bases of the junction unmatched. This CDR3 has 16 amino acids. CDR3 DNA: TGTGCCTGGAGTCCGGGACAGGGGGCAGGAAATTCACCCCTCCACTTT. This translates into CAWSPGQGAGNSPLHF.

The chain carries TRBV5-6 and TRBJ2-5, with D possibly TRBD1 on 5 matching bases. The CDR3 has 15 residues. V was trimmed by 1 base and J by 3 bases, leaving 13 bases between them. Germline CDR1 and CDR2: SGHDT and YYEEEE. In nucleotides, the CDR3 is TGTGCCAGCAGCTTGCTAAAGGGGCCGAAAGAGACCCAGTACTTC. As protein: CASSLLKGPKETQYF. The variable domain in full, completed from reference TRBV5-6 and TRBJ2-5, reads DAGVTQSPTHLIKTRGQQVTLRCSPKSGHDTVSWYQQALGQGPQFIFQYYEEEERQRGNFPDRFSGHQFPNYSSELNVNALLLGDSALYLCASSLLKGPKETQYFGPGTRLLVL.

The chain is built from TRBV11-3 and TRBJ2-1; 9 bases align to TRBD2. This CDR3 has 16 amino acids. CDR1 and CDR2 (germline): SGHNT, YENEEA. Losses at the gene ends were 5 bases for V and 8 bases for J; bases not matched to a gene: 13. The CDR3 sequence is CASSPVGSGSIHEQFF. CDR3 sequence (DNA): TGTGCCAGCAGCCCCGTTGGTAGCGGGAGTATCCATGAGCAGTTCTTC.

The gene calls are TRBV6-5 and TRBJ2-7; 7 nucleotides line up with TRBD1. CDR3 length: 15 residues. The ends lost 6 bases at V and 4 bases at J; junction bases unmatched: 12. Germline CDR1 and CDR2: MNHEY and SVGAGI. In nucleotides, the CDR3 is TGTGCCAGCAGGCCAACCTGGGGCAGGGGGTACGAGCAGTACTTC. It translates to CASRPTWGRGYEQYF.

V and J are TRBV5-4 and TRBJ2-3; 9 nucleotides agree with TRBD1. V shed 2 bases, J shed 3 bases, and the junction held 4 bases outside the gene matches. Germline V CDR1 and CDR2: SGHNT, YYREEE (reference sequence). The CDR3 covers 15 residues. The CDR3 sequence: CASSLTGGRTDTQYF. For the CDR3, the DNA is TGTGCCAGCAGCTTAACAGGGGGCCGTACAGATACGCAGTATTTT.

This chain uses TRBV9 with TRBJ1-1, with D possibly being TRBD1 (6 bases). This CDR3 spans 17 amino acids. Trimming took 4 bases from V and 2 from J, leaving 21 bases between them. Germline values: CDR1 SGDLS, CDR2 YYNGEE. The CDR3 sequence is CASSPRQAVTTNTEAFF. Written as DNA, the CDR3 is TGTGCCAGCAGCCCAAGACAGGCCGTTACTACAAACACTGAAGCTTTCTTT. The variable domain in full, with the rest retrieved from reference TRBV9 and TRBJ1-1, is DSGVTQTPKHLITATGQRVTLRCSPRSGDLSVYWYQQSLDQGLQFLIQYYNGEERAKGNILERFSAQQFPDLHSELNLSSLELGDSALYFCASSPRQAVTTNTEAFFGQGTRLTVV.

The chain combines TRBV30 with TRBJ2-1; 8 nucleotides align to TRBD2. Trimming at V came to 3 bases and at J to 7 bases, leaving 20 bases not matched to a gene. CDR3 length equals 18 residues. Germline values: CDR1 GTSNPN, CDR2 SVGIG (reference sequence). The CDR3 DNA sequence: TGTGCCTGGAGGCCGGTCGGGACTAGAGACAGGAGGGGGAATGAGCAGTTCTTC. This translates into CAWRPVGTRDRRGNEQFF.

The chain has TRBV18 and TRBJ1-3; D possibly corresponds to TRBD1 (6 bases). Germline CDR1 is KGHSH and CDR2 is LQKENI. The CDR3 runs to 19 residues. Trimming removed 2 bases at V and 0 bases at J, with 20 bases between. The CDR3 region is CASSPVVTQGLASGNTIYF. CDR3 DNA sequence: TGTGCCAGCTCACCAGTAGTTACACAGGGCCTCGCCTCTGGAAACACCATATATTTT.

The J gene is TRBJ2-1, the V gene TRBV19; D not resolved. CDR1 is LNHDA, CDR2 SQIVND, per germline (reference sequence). V lost 3 bases and J 8 bases, leaving 14 bases between the germline ends. The CDR3 totals 14 residues. The CDR3 bases are TGTGCCAGTAGTATTAAGGCCGGCGGCGATGAGCAGTTCTTC. This codes for CASSIKAGGDEQFF.

The V and J genes are TRBV29-1 and TRBJ1-2, with TRBD1 matching 9 bases. Losses at the gene ends were 6 bases for V and 3 bases for J; bases not matched to a gene: 5. The germline V gene has CDR1 SQVTM and CDR2 ANQGSEA. The CDR3 is 13 amino acids. CDR3 sequence reads: CSVQGAGDYGYTF. CDR3 nucleotide sequence: TGCAGCGTACAGGGGGCAGGGGACTATGGCTACACCTTC. Full variable domain (outside the CDR3, taken from reference TRBV29-1 and TRBJ1-2): SAVISQKPSRDICQRGTSLTIQCQVDSQVTMMFWYRQQPGQSLTLIATANQGSEATYESGFVIDKFPISRPNLTFSTLTVSNMSPEDSSIYLCSVQGAGDYGYTFGSGTRLTVV.

The CDR3 sequence: CASSATPLGGAMVDTQYF. CDR3 nucleotides: TGCGCCAGCAGCGCCACTCCCTTAGGGGGGGCCATGGTAGATACGCAGTATTTT. V is TRBV5-1 and J is TRBJ2-3; possible D gene TRBD2, 7 bases. The V and J ends lost 4 bases and 5 bases respectively, with 26 bases between them. The germline V gene has CDR1 SGHRS and CDR2 YFSETQ. This CDR3 has 18 residues.

This clone was counted between two and nine times. The genes are TRBV7-9 and TRBJ2-3, with 9 bases lining up with TRBD1. V was clipped by 7 bases and J by 3 bases; unmatched bases: 8. This CDR3 spans 15 amino acids. The germline V gene has CDR1 SEHNR and CDR2 FQNEAQ (reference sequence). CDR3: CASTPGQGKTDTQYF. CDR3 in DNA: TGTGCCAGCACTCCGGGACAGGGAAAAACAGATACGCAGTATTTT.

The chain joins TRBV7-2 to TRBJ2-7; 11 bases are shared with TRBD1. The V segment lost 3 bases and the J segment 3 bases; nucleotides outside the gene matches: 1. The CDR3 extends over 14 amino acids. Looked up from germline, CDR1 is SGHTA and CDR2 is FQGNSA. The CDR3 coding sequence is TGTGCCAGCAGCTTCGGGACAGGGGGCTACGAGCAGTACTTC. Translating it yields CASSFGTGGYEQYF.

This CDR3 reads CASSLAGGPSSGRAVEQFF. The CDR3 nucleotides are TGTGCCAGCAGCTTAGCGGGGGGACCTTCTAGCGGGAGGGCGGTTGAGCAGTTCTTC. This sequence joins TRBV7-2 and TRBJ2-1, with 12 bases aligning to TRBD2. V shed 0 bases, J shed 9 bases, and the junction held 15 bases outside the gene matches. Germline V gives CDR1 SGHTA, CDR2 FQGNSA. The CDR3 has 19 amino acids.

This clone occurred a few times. The chain employs TRBV28 and TRBJ1-5, with a tentative D call TRBD1 (5 bases). This CDR3 has 13 residues. Looked up from germline, CDR1 is MDHEN and CDR2 is SYDVKM. The CDR3 region has the DNA TGTGTTACTACAGGATATAGCAATCAGCCCCAGCATTTT. Its translation: CVTTGYSNQPQHF.

This clone was seen a handful of times. The rearrangement uses TRBV3-1 (or the pseudogene TRBV3-2) and TRBJ1-6, with D possibly TRBD1 on 6 matching bases. CDR3 size: 14 residues. Germline CDR1 LGHDT, CDR2 YNNKEL (reference sequence). V lost 4 bases and J 7 bases, leaving 11 bases between the germline ends. As DNA, the CDR3 is TGTGCCAGCAGCCCCCTGACAGGCAATTCACCCCTCCACTTT. Residues: CASSPLTGNSPLHF.

The chain links TRBV11-3 to TRBJ2-3; D is unresolved. The V gene lost 0 bases and the J gene lost 3 bases, with 7 bases spanning the gap. From germline, CDR1 is SGHNT and CDR2 YENEEA. The CDR3 runs 14 residues. CDR3 nucleotide sequence: TGTGCCAGCAGCTTAGATGGTCGGACAGATACGCAGTATTTT. Its protein is CASSLDGRTDTQYF. Variable domain in full (rest from reference TRBV11-3 and TRBJ2-3): EAGVVQSPRYKIIEKKQPVAFWCNPISGHNTLYWYLQNLGQGPELLIRYENEEAVDDSQLPKDRFSAERLKGVDSTLKIQPAELGDSAVYLCASSLDGRTDTQYFGPGTRLTVL.

The V call is TRBV28, the J call TRBJ1-4, with D tentatively TRBD1 (5 bases). CDR3 length: 15 residues. Germline-derived CDR1 and CDR2 are MDHEN and SYDVKM. Trimming stripped 6 bases from V and 3 bases from J, with 14 bases between. CDR3 amino acids: CASSPGLRANEKLFF. In DNA form, the CDR3 reads TGTGCCAGCAGCCCAGGGCTCAGGGCTAATGAAAAACTGTTTTTT.

CDR3 DNA sequence: TGTGCCAGCAGCCCCCGCAGGGGGACTAGCGGGATCCAAGAGACCCAGTACTTC. This gives the protein CASSPRRGTSGIQETQYF. The J gene is TRBJ2-5, the V gene TRBV9, with 13 bases matching TRBD2. Germline V CDR1 and CDR2: SGDLS, YYNGEE. V was clipped by 4 bases and J by 1 base; unmatched bases: 10. CDR3 length: 18 residues.

The chain is built from TRBV7-3 and TRBJ1-1; 7 bases agree with TRBD1. Looked up from germline, CDR1 is SGHTA and CDR2 is FQGTGA. The length of the CDR3 is 13 residues. With 3 bases clipped from V and 7 bases from J, the junction kept 5 bases outside the gene matches. DNA of the CDR3: TGTGCCAGCAGCTTGGGACAGAGAAATGAAGCTTTCTTT. Translating gives CASSLGQRNEAFF.

J is TRBJ2-2 and V is TRBV7-9, with 7 bases fitting TRBD1. This CDR3 has 15 residues. Trimming cost V 5 bases and J 1 base; bases outside gene matches: 4. The germline gives CDR1 SEHNR, CDR2 FQNEAQ (reference sequence). The CDR3, as DNA: TGTGCCAGCAGCCCTCGGGACAGGAACACCGGGGAGCTGTTTTTT. As protein: CASSPRDRNTGELFF.

The chain is built from TRBV19 and TRBJ2-3, with D possibly being TRBD1 (8 bases). Germline CDR1 and CDR2: LNHDA and SQIVND (reference sequence). The V end lost 7 bases, the J end lost 3 bases, and 17 bases lay between the germline ends. This CDR3 is built from 15 residues. Here the CDR3 DNA reads TGTGCCAGTACCTTGGACAGGGAGGGGACAGATACGCAGTATTTT. It encodes CASTLDREGTDTQYF.